The entry below gives a single TCR beta chain sequence along with its context. The antigen is unknown. The data derive from a study of CXCR3-negative and CXCR3-positive naive CD8 T cells. General study findings and limits: In naive cells, CXCR3-negative and CXCR3-positive subsets had similar TRBV-TRBJ usage; memory cells differed. Diversity was high in both naive subsets and much lower in memory cells.

CDR3 size: 11 residues. Germline-derived CDR1 and CDR2 are MNHNY and SVGAGI (reference sequence). UMI-labeled 5' RACE yielded the TRB cDNA libraries. No DNA is given; TCRdb re-called the 5' RACE reads and lists each CDR3 protein once. The sample has around 41,000 distinct CDR3 sequences, and its top ten clones hold over 8.5%. Source material: memory CD8+ T cells from blood. This receptor was identified in a human donor in good health. Some clones in this sample may be carry-over from other donors' samples. The rearrangement joins TRBV6-6 to TRBJ2-7; TCRdb reports TRBD2, a call that lacks DNA to check it against. The CDR3 spells CASALSYEQYF.